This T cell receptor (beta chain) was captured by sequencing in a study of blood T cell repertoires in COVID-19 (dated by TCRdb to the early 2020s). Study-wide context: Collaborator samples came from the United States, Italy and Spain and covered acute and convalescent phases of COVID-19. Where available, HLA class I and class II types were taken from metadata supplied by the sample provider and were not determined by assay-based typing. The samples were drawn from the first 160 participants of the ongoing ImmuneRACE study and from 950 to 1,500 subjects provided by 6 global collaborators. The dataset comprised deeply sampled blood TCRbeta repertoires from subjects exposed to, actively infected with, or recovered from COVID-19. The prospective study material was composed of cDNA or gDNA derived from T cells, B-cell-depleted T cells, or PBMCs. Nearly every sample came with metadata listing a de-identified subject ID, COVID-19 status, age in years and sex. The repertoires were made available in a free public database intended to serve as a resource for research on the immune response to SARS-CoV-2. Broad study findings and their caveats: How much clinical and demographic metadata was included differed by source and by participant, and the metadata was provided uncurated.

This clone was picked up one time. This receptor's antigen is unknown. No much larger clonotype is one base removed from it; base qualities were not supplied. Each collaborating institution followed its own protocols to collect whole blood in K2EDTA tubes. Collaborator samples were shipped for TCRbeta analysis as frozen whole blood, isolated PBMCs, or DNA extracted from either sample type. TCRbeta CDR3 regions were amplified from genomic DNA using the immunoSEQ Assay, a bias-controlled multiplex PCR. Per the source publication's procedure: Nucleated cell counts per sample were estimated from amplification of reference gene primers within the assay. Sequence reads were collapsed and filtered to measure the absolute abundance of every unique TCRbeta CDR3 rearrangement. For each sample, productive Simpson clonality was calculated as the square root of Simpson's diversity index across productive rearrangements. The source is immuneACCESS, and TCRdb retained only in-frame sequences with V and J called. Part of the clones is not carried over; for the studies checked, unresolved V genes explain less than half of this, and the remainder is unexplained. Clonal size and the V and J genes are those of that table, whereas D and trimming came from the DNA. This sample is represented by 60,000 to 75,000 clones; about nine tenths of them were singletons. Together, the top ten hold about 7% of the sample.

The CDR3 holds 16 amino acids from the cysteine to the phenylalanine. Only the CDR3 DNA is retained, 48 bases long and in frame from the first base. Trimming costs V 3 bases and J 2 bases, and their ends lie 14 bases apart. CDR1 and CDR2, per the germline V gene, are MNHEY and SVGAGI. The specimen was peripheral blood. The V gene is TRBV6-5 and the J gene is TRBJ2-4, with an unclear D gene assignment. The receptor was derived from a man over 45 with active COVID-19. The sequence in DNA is TGTGCCAGCAGTTATTCAGGTCAATCAACCAAAAACATTCAGTACTTC. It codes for CASSYSGQSTKNIQYF.